The clone carrying this TCR beta chain was seen a handful of times. The antigen is unknown. These data are taken from a study of blood T cells in healthy people across ages. A second PCR, run for about 6 to 11 cycles, used a sample-barcoded 5' primer plus a J-beta primer mix. Each cDNA molecule was tagged by a template-switch adaptor with 12 random nucleotides. TCRdb re-analysed the 5' RACE reads in MiXCR, keeping a single row per CDR3 protein. This table has approximately 880,000 distinct CDR3 sequences, about 48% appearing once. V lost 4 bases and J lost 13; bases outside the gene matches: 7. Germline V gene lookup returns CDR1 DFQATT and CDR2 SNEGSKA (reference sequence). The CDR3 covers 13 residues. The study recruited healthy Caucasian donors from Russia who were aged about 6 to 90. Per individual sample, total RNA of at least 6 micrograms was extracted. Overall study findings and caveats: No conclusive comparison of naive versus antigen-experienced cells was possible with unsorted PBMCs.

Sequencing used blood. J is TRBJ2-4 and V is TRBV20-1, with 13 nucleotides matching TRBD2. This receptor was obtained from a man younger than 40 in good health. CDR3 residues: CSATGLAGQEQYF. The CDR3 DNA follows: TGCAGTGCTACGGGACTAGCGGGGCAAGAGCAGTACTTC.